Listed below are T cell receptor beta chains from one sample, sequenced in a study of T cell responses to AZD1222 COVID-19 vaccine. Only in-frame clones appear in the TCRdb table, and some are missing; sequencing was by immunoSEQ multiplex PCR. The sample consists of about 200,000 clones, approximately 92% of them appearing once. Sequenced material: peripheral blood, taken 28 days after the second dose of the MenACWY control vaccine. Source of these receptors: an adult who received the MenACWY meningococcal vaccine as a control. Each CDR3 is given with its conserved first and last residue. The D gene is left open where the match is weak. Clone size is stated in some rows and not others, as once, few, many or a class when expanded.

cdr3_length	clone_size	d_call	v_call	j_call	cdr3_nt	cdr3_aa
14	.	.	TRBV2	TRBJ2-3	TGTGCCACCCAACCCAGGGAGAGCACAGATACGCAGTATTTT	CATQPRESTDTQYF
19	.	TRBD2	TRBV7-2	TRBJ2-2	TGTGCCAGCAGCTCGCGTTCCCGAACTAGCGGGAGTGGGACCGGGGAGCTGTTTTTT	CASSSRSRTSGSGTGELFF
14	few	.	TRBV7-3	TRBJ1-1	TGTGCCAGCAGCCCACAGGGCTGGGGCACTGAAGCTTTCTTT	CASSPQGWGTEAFF
13	.	.	TRBV7-3	TRBJ1-1	TGTGCCAGCAGCTTAACGAGAGGCTTACAAGCTTTCTTT	CASSLTRGLQAFF
16	.	TRBD2	TRBV7-2	TRBJ2-1	TGTGCCAGCAGCTTAATTAGCGGGAGGGTTTACAATGAGCAGTTCTTC	CASSLISGRVYNEQFF
17	.	TRBD1	TRBV30	TRBJ1-1	TGTGCCTGGAGTGGGCGGACAGGCGGGACGGGCGTCGCTGAAGCTTTCTTT	CAWSGRTGGTGVAEAFF
14	.	TRBD2	TRBV7-2	TRBJ2-7	TGTGCCAGCAGCTCACCGGGACTAGGGCGGGAGCAGTACTTC	CASSSPGLGREQYF
15	once	TRBD1	TRBV7-9	TRBJ1-2	TGTGCCAGCAGCTACACGGACAGGGAGAGGAGTGGCTACACCTTC	CASSYTDRERSGYTF
17	.	.	TRBV5-1	TRBJ1-3	TGCGCCAGCAGCTTGGGAGGGGCAGGTGCCTCTGGAAACACCATATATTTT	CASSLGGAGASGNTIYF
17	.	.	TRBV5-4	TRBJ1-3	TGTGCCAGCAGCTTGATCACAAGTTGGGGTGAATCAAACACCATATATTTT	CASSLITSWGESNTIYF
12	.	.	TRBV7-8	TRBJ2-3	TGTGCCAGCAGCCCGCCCGAAGATACGCAGTATTTT	CASSPPEDTQYF
11	.	.	TRBV12-3/TRBV12-4	TRBJ1-3	TGTGCCAGCAGGCAGGGGCACACCATATATTTT	CASRQGHTIYF
16	.	.	TRBV27	TRBJ2-5	TGTGCCAGCAGTATTGGACCCCCATACGTCCAAGAGACCCAGTACTTC	CASSIGPPYVQETQYF
19	once	.	TRBV6-6	TRBJ2-7	TGTGCCAGCAGTCCCTATACCACCGTGACAGTTGCAAGGTCCTACGAGCAGTACTTC	CASSPYTTVTVARSYEQYF
13	.	.	TRBV7-2	TRBJ2-7	TGTGCCAGCAGCTTAGGTGGGCTCTCCGAGCAGTACTTC	CASSLGGLSEQYF
13	.	.	TRBV3-1/TRBV3-2	TRBJ1-1	TGTGCCAGCAGCCCCAGACAGGTTACTGAAGCTTTCTTT	CASSPRQVTEAFF
18	.	TRBD1	TRBV4-3	TRBJ2-2	TGCGCCAGCAGCCAAGGCTCTGCGTGGCAGGGGGACACCGGGGAGCTGTTTTTT	CASSQGSAWQGDTGELFF
13	.	.	TRBV28	TRBJ1-5	TGTGCCAGCAGTTTCTTGGGGGATCAGCCCCAGCATTTT	CASSFLGDQPQHF
13	.	.	TRBV11-3	TRBJ2-7	TGTGCCAGCAGCTTAGGGGAGAGCACCGAGCAGTACTTC	CASSLGESTEQYF
13	.	.	TRBV4-3	TRBJ1-2	TGCGCCAGCAGTCCCGGGCCTAACTATGGCTACACCTTC	CASSPGPNYGYTF
15	.	.	TRBV3-1/TRBV3-2	TRBJ2-3	TGTGCCAGCAGCCCCGCCCGGGGGCCGACAGATACGCAGTATTTT	CASSPARGPTDTQYF
13	.	.	TRBV29-1	TRBJ2-7	TGCAGCGTTGTTAAAGCCTCTTCGAGGGAGCAGTACTTC	CSVVKASSREQYF
13	.	.	TRBV30	TRBJ1-1	TGTGCCTGGAGTAGTACAGGGTTGACTGAAGCTTTCTTT	CAWSSTGLTEAFF
12	.	TRBD2	TRBV10-3	TRBJ2-7	TGTGCCATCACTAGCGGGAGTTACGAGCAGTACTTC	CAITSGSYEQYF
17	.	TRBD2	TRBV9	TRBJ2-2	TGTGCCAGCAGCGTAGTAGGTAGCGGGACGAACACCGGGGAGCTGTTTTTT	CASSVVGSGTNTGELFF
15	.	TRBD1	TRBV28	TRBJ1-5	TGTGCCAGCAGTTTATTTACAGGGGGCTATCAGCCCCAGCATTTT	CASSLFTGGYQPQHF
15	once	TRBD1	TRBV30	TRBJ2-7	TGTGCCTGGAGTGTAGGGACAGGGGGGATGGAGGAGCAGTACTTC	CAWSVGTGGMEEQYF
16	.	.	TRBV7-2	TRBJ1-1	TGTGCCAGCAGCCCCGCCCCCCGCAGGGTTGGCACTGAAGCTTTCTTT	CASSPAPRRVGTEAFF
13	.	.	TRBV7-9	TRBJ1-5	TGTGCCAGCAGCCTCCAGGGGAATCAGCCCCAGCATTTT	CASSLQGNQPQHF
15	.	.	TRBV27	TRBJ2-2	TGTGCCAGCAGTTTAGGACCTGGGGCCACCGGGGAGCTGTTTTTT	CASSLGPGATGELFF
15	.	.	TRBV29-1	TRBJ1-4	TGCAGCGTTGGGGCTACAGGGAGTGGTAATGAAAAACTGTTTTTT	CSVGATGSGNEKLFF
14	.	.	TRBV27	TRBJ1-2	TGTGCCAGCAGTTTGATAGGTTCTAACTATGGCTACACCTTC	CASSLIGSNYGYTF
13	.	.	TRBV7-2	TRBJ2-1	TGTGCCAGCAGCCTTGAGTCCTACAATGAGCAGTTCTTC	CASSLESYNEQFF
14	.	TRBD1	TRBV28	TRBJ1-3	TGTGCCAGCCAGGGGGGAAGTTCTGGAAACACCATATATTTT	CASQGGSSGNTIYF
16	once	TRBD1	TRBV7-2	TRBJ1-2	TGTGCCAGCAGCCCCCAAGGACAGGGGGACAAGAATGGCTACACCTTC	CASSPQGQGDKNGYTF
19	.	TRBD2	TRBV7-2	TRBJ2-1	TGTGCCAGCAGCTTGACTAGCGGGTTTAGGGTTGGCTCCTACAATGAGCAGTTCTTC	CASSLTSGFRVGSYNEQFF
14	.	.	TRBV14	TRBJ2-1	TGTGCCAGCAGCCAAGCAGTAGAGGACCATGAGCAGTTCTTC	CASSQAVEDHEQFF
15	.	.	TRBV6-1	TRBJ1-1	TGTGCCAGCAGTGAGGCAGGGGCACTGAACACTGAAGCTTTCTTT	CASSEAGALNTEAFF